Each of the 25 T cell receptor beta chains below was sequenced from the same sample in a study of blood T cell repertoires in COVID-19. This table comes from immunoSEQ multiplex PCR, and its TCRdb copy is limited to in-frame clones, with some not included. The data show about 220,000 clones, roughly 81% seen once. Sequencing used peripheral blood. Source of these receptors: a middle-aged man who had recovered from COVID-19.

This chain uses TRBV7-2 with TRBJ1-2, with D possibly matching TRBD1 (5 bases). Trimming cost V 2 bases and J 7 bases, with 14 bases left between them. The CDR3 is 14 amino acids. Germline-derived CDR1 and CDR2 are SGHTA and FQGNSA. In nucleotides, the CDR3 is TGTGCCAGCAGCTTAAGCCAGGACACCCTTGGCTACACCTTC. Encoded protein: CASSLSQDTLGYTF.

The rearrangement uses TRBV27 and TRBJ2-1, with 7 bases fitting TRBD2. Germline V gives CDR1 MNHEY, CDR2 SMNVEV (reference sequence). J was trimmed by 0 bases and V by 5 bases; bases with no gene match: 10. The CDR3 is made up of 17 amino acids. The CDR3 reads CASSPRDYPSSYNEQFF. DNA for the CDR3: TGTGCCAGCAGTCCGAGGGACTACCCGAGCTCCTACAATGAGCAGTTCTTC.

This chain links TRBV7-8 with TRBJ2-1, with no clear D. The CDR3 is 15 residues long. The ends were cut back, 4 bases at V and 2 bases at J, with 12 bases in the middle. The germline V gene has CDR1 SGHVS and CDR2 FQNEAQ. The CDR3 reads CASSSLRRTYNEQFF. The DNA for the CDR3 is TGTGCCAGCAGCTCTTTGCGGAGAACCTACAATGAGCAGTTCTTC.

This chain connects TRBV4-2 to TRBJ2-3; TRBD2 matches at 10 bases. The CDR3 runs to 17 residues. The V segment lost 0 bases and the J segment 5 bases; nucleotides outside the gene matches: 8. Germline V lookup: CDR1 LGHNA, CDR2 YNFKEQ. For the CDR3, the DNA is TGTGCCAGCAGCCAAGAAGGGGCTAGCGGGAGCCAAGATACGCAGTATTTT. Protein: CASSQEGASGSQDTQYF.

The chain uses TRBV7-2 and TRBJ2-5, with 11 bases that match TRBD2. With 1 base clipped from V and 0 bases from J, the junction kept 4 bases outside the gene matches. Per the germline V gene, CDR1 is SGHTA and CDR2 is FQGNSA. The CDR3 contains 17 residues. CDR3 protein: CASSLGGLAVYQETQYF. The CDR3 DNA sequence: TGTGCCAGCAGCTTAGGGGGACTAGCGGTATACCAAGAGACCCAGTACTTC.

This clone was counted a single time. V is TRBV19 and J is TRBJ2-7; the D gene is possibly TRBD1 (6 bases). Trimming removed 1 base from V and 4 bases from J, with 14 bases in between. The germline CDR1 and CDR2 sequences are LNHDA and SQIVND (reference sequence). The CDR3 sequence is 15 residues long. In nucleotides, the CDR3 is TGTGCCAGTAGTATAGGTACAGGGATTTGGTACGAGCAGTACTTC. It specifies CASSIGTGIWYEQYF.

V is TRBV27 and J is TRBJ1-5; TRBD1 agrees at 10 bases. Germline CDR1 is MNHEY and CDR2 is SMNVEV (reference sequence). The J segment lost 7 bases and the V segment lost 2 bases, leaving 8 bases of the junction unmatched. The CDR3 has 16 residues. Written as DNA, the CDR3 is TGTGCCAGCAGTTTAGAATGGGGACAGGGGAGACAGCCCCAGCATTTT. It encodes CASSLEWGQGRQPQHF.

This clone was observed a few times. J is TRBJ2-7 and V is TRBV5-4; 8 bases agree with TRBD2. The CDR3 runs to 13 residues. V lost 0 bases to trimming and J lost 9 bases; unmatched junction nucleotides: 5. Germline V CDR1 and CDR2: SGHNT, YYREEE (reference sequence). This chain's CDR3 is CASSLGSAGGQYF. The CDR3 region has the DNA TGTGCCAGCAGCTTGGGTTCGGCGGGAGGGCAGTACTTC.

CDR3 region: CSAREGGPQHF. The CDR3 bases are TGCAGTGCTAGAGAAGGGGGCCCCCAGCATTTT. The J gene is TRBJ1-5, the V gene TRBV20-1, with TRBD1 matching over 7 bases. Germline trimming cut 0 bases from V and 10 bases from J; bases unmatched to any gene: 0. Germline V gene sequence: CDR1 DFQATT, CDR2 SNEGSKA (reference sequence). There are 11 residues in the CDR3.

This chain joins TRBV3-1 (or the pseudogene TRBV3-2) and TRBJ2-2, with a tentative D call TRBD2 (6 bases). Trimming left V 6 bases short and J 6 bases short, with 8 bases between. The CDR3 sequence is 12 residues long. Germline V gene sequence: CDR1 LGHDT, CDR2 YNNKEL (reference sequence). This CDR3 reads CASRLASGELFF. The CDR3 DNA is TGTGCCAGCAGACTAGCTTCCGGGGAGCTGTTTTTT.

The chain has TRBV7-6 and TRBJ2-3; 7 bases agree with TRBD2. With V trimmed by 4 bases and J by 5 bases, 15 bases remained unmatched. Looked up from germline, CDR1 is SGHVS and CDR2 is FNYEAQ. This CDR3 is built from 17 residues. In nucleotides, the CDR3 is TGTGCCAGCAGCTCTCGCCCGCCGCGGGAGCGGGGAGATACGCAGTATTTT. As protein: CASSSRPPRERGDTQYF.

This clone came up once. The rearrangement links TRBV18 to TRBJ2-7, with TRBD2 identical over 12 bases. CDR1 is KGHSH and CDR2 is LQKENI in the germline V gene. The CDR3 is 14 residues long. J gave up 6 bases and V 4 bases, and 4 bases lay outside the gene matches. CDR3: CASSRLAGDLEQYF. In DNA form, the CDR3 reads TGTGCCAGCTCACGACTAGCGGGAGATCTCGAGCAGTACTTC.

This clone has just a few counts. CDR3 loop: CASSESAGVNSPLHF. The DNA of the CDR3 is TGTGCCAGCAGTGAAAGCGCGGGGGTTAATTCACCCCTCCACTTT. V gene TRBV6-1 combines with J gene TRBJ1-6; D is perhaps TRBD1 (5 bases). Per the germline V gene, CDR1 is MNHNS and CDR2 is SASEGT. V was cut by 2 bases and J by 6 bases, with 11 bases left in between. This CDR3 has 15 residues.

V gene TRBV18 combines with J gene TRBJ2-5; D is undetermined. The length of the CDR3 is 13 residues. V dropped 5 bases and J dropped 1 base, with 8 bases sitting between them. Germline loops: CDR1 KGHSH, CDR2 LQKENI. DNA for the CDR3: TGTGCCAGCTCAGGGCAGCTCCAAGAGACCCAGTACTTC. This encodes CASSGQLQETQYF. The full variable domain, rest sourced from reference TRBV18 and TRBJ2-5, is NAGVMQNPRHLVRRRGQEARLRCSPMKGHSHVYWYRQLPEEGLKFMVYLQKENIIDESGMPKERFSAEFPKEGPSILRIQQVVRGDSAAYFCASSGQLQETQYFGPGTRLLVL.

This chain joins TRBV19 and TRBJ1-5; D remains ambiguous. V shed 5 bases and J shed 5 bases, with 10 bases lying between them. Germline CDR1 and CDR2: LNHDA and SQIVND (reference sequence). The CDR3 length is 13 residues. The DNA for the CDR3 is TGTGCCAGTAGTGCGGCCATTTATCAGCCCCAGCATTTT. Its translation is CASSAAIYQPQHF.

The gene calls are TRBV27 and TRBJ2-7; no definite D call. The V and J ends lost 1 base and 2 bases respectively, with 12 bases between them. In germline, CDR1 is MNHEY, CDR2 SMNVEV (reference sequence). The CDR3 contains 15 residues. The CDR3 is CASSLLARYPYEQYF. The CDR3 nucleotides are TGTGCCAGCAGTTTATTAGCAAGGTACCCCTACGAGCAGTACTTC.

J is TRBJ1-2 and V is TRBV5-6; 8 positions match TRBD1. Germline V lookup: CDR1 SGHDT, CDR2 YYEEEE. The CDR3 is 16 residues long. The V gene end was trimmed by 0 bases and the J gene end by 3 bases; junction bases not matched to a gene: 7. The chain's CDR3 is CASSLGTGIFDYGYTF. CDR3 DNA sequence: TGTGCCAGCAGCTTGGGGACAGGGATCTTCGACTATGGCTACACCTTC.

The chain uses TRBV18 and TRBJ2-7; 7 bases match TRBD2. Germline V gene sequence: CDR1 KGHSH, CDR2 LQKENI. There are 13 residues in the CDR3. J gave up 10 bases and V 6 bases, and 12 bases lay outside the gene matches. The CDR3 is CASSPEVLAKQYF. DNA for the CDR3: TGTGCCAGCTCGCCCGAAGTACTAGCGAAACAGTACTTC.

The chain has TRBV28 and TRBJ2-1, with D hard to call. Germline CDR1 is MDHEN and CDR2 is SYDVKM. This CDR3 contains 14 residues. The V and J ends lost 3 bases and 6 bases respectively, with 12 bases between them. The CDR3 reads CASSLVERSNEQFF. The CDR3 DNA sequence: TGTGCCAGCAGTTTGGTGGAGAGGTCCAATGAGCAGTTCTTC.

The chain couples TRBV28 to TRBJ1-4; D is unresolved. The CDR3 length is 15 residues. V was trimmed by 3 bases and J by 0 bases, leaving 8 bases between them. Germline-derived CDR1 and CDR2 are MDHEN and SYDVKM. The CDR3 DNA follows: TGTGCCAGCAGTTTGTCTGCAGCAACTAATGAAAAACTGTTTTTT. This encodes CASSLSAATNEKLFF.

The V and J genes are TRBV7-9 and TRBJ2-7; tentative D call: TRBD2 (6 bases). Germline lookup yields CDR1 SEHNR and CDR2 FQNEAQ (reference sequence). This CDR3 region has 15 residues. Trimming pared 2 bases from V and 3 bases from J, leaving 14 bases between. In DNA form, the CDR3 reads TGTGCCAGCAGCTTATTGGCGGGAAGGGGCTACGAGCAGTACTTC. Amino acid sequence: CASSLLAGRGYEQYF.

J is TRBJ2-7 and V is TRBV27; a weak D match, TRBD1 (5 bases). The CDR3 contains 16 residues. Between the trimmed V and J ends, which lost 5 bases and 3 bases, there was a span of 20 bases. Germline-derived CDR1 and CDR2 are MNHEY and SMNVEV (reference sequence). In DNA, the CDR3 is TGTGCCAGCAGTCGCGGACCGGTAGAGGACAACTACGAGCAGTACTTC. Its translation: CASSRGPVEDNYEQYF.

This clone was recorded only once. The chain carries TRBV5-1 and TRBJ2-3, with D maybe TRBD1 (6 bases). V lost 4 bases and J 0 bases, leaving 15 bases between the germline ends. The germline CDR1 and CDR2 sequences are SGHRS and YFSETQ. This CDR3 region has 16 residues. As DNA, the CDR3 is TGCGCCAGCAGCCCAGATACAGGGTCGAGCACAGATACGCAGTATTTT. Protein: CASSPDTGSSTDTQYF.

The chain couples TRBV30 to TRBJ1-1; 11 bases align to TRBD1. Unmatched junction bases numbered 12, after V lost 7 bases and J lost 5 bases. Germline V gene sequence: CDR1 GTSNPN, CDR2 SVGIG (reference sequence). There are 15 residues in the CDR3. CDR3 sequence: CASLDRGRRGTEAFF. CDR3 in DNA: TGTGCCTCCCTGGACAGGGGGCGGAGAGGGACTGAAGCTTTCTTT.

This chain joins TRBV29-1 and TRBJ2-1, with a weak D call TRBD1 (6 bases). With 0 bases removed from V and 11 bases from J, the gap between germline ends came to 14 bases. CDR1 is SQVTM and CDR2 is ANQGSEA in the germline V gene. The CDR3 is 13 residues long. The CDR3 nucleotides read TGCAGCGTTGAAGATTCCGGCCAGGGGAAGCAGTTCTTC. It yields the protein CSVEDSGQGKQFF.